This T cell receptor (beta chain) was recovered during a study of radiation and T cells in renal cell carcinoma. The time point: blood 4 weeks post-SBRT, at nephrectomy. Indicated treatment: 15 Gy SBRT to primary tumor, nephrectomy 4 weeks later. The CDR3 is 16 amino acids. Germline V gives CDR1 MNHEY, CDR2 SMNVEV (reference sequence). V was clipped by 7 bases and J by 7 bases; unmatched bases: 10. General study findings and limits: Without pretreatment biopsies, baseline tumor clonotype presence was undetermined. In blood, top tumor clones expanded by 2 weeks, shrinking by 4.

This clone turned up a few times. Its antigen remains unidentified. Sequencing used immunoSEQ multiplex PCR; TCRdb keeps in-frame clones, though not all of them. The repertoire holds 97,000 or so clones, with more than 65% as singletons. This sequence originates from a man aged 55 to 70 with renal cell carcinoma. The sequenced sample was blood, obtained from a patient whose treatment included radiotherapy and nephrectomy. This chain joins TRBV27 and TRBJ2-1; 13 bases are shared with TRBD2. The CDR3 sequence is CASTPGTSGIQNEQFF. In DNA, the CDR3 is TGTGCCAGCACCCCTGGGACTAGCGGGATCCAGAATGAGCAGTTCTTC.